The 7 T cell receptor beta chains in this list originate from one sample, sequenced in a study of regulatory T cells in long-lasting Graves disease. Arm-PCR of CDR3 regions and iRepertoire HTBI primers were the basis on which TCR beta libraries were built. MiXCR was run by TCRdb on the multiplex PCR reads, yielding one entry per CDR3 protein. The profile covers about 440,000 distinct CDR3 sequences, with roughly 15% appearing a single time and 20% to 25% taken by the ten largest. As for time point: newly diagnosed GD, antithyroid drugs for less than 3 months. RNA extracted from PBMCs served as the sequencing template. These records were also assigned to another study, of T cells in Graves' hyperthyroidism and ophthalmopathy.

The specimen was peripheral blood mononuclear cells (PBMCs), collected at new diagnosis, from a patient treated with antithyroid drugs. These receptors originate from a woman aged 18-29 years with Graves disease.

This clonotype came up many times. The chain carries TRBV3-1 and TRBJ2-7; 7 nucleotides match TRBD2. Germline V gene sequence: CDR1 LGHDT, CDR2 YNNKEL (reference sequence). The V gene end was trimmed by 6 bases and the J gene end by 5 bases; junction bases not matched to a gene: 4. The CDR3 is made up of 12 amino acids. CDR3 loop: CASRGRVNEQYF. CDR3 nucleotide sequence: TGTGCCAGCAGGGGGAGGGTGAACGAGCAGTACTTC.

The J gene is TRBJ1-5, the V gene TRBV19, with D tentatively TRBD1 (6 bases). V lost 4 bases, J lost 7 bases, and 20 bases lay in between. The germline CDR1 and CDR2 sequences are LNHDA and SQIVND (reference sequence). This CDR3 comprises 16 residues. CDR3 in DNA: TGTGCCAGTAGTACCGCCGGGGGGCCCTCGGGGCAGCCCCAGCATTTT. It is translated as CASSTAGGPSGQPQHF.

The gene calls are TRBV5-5 and TRBJ1-2; 12 nucleotides agree with TRBD1. With V trimmed by 0 bases and J by 4 bases, 4 bases remained unmatched. The germline gives CDR1 SGHKS, CDR2 YYEKEE (reference sequence). The CDR3 extends over 16 amino acids. CDR3 coding DNA: TGTGCCAGCAGCTTGGGGGGACAGGGGGCCTCCTATGGCTACACCTTC. Its protein is CASSLGGQGASYGYTF.

The chain joins TRBV25-1 to TRBJ1-2; TRBD1 might be the D (5 bases). The germline gives CDR1 MGHDK, CDR2 SYGVNS. The V and J ends lost 4 bases and 8 bases respectively, with 20 bases between them. The CDR3 totals 15 residues. CDR3 sequence (DNA): TGTGCCAGCAGTGTTACGGCACCGCGTCGGGGGGGCTACACCTTC. Amino acids: CASSVTAPRRGGYTF.

This clonotype was seen many times. The chain combines TRBV28 with TRBJ2-2, with TRBD2 matching over 10 bases. CDR1 MDHEN and CDR2 SYDVKM come from the germline V gene. The CDR3 has 16 residues. The V gene end was trimmed by 8 bases and the J gene end by 6 bases; junction bases not matched to a gene: 12. CDR3 loop: CASGASGSLVAGELFF. The CDR3 bases are TGTGCCAGCGGGGCTAGCGGGAGCTTGGTGGCCGGGGAGCTGTTTTTT.

The sample holds many counts of this clonotype. The rearrangement joins TRBV6-4 to TRBJ1-1; D unresolved. The CDR3 has 17 amino acids. The germline V gene encodes CDR1 MRHNA and CDR2 SNTAGT. Deletions cut 6 bases from V and 0 bases from J, with 20 bases between. The CDR3: CASRGYGPINMNTEAFF. The CDR3 nucleotides read TGTGCCAGCAGAGGTTACGGACCTATCAACATGAACACTGAAGCTTTCTTT.

This clonotype has at least ten counts. This chain connects TRBV18 to TRBJ2-1; D is ambiguous. The CDR3 has 14 residues. Germline V gene lookup returns CDR1 KGHSH and CDR2 LQKENI. V lost 2 bases and J lost 6, with 11 bases in between. CDR3 coding DNA: TGTGCCAGCTCACCAAGTAGGACGGGCAATGAGCAGTTCTTC. Residues: CASSPSRTGNEQFF.